The 22 T cell receptor beta chains below all came from one sample that was sequenced in a study of blood T cells in healthy people across ages (dated by TCRdb to 2013 to 2016). The library was generated by 5' RACE. Reads for this sample came from an Illumina HiSeq 2500. A second PCR of about 7 to 12 cycles was run with a J-beta primer mix and a sample-barcoded 5' primer. The raw public data were reprocessed by TCRdb itself: fastp quality trimming at Q25, MiXCR clonotype calling, in-frame beta chains only. Each CDR3 protein appears once, grouped with its most common genes and DNA. The sample contains roughly 700,000 distinct CDR3 sequences, around 32% of them found a single time. Of the sample, 15% is held by the ten largest clones. The specimen was blood. These receptors were obtained from a woman older than 75 in good health. Donor details come from another sample of the same person, matched by shared clones.

The CDR3 bases are TGTGCCAGCAGTTACTCGGCTACAAGGTACCAAGAGACCCAGTACTTC. Protein sequence: CASSYSATRYQETQYF. V gene TRBV6-5 combines with J gene TRBJ2-5; D unclear. Trimming left V 0 bases short and J 0 bases short, with 11 bases between. The length of the CDR3 is 16 residues. CDR1 and CDR2 from the germline V gene are MNHEY and SVGAGI.

The V call is TRBV6-2 or TRBV6-3, the J call TRBJ1-5; TRBD1 aligns across 9 bases. Trimming took 6 bases from V and 5 from J; bases not matched to a gene: 11. The CDR3 totals 16 residues. Germline CDR1 is MNHEY and CDR2 is SVGEGT. The CDR3 DNA follows: TGTGCCAGCAGGCGCCCGGGACAGGGTAATTATCAGCCCCAGCATTTT. Translating it yields CASRRPGQGNYQPQHF.

The chain carries TRBV15 and TRBJ2-7; 13 positions agree with TRBD2. Per germline, CDR1 LNHNV and CDR2 YYDKDF (reference sequence). Trimming removed 5 bases from V and 7 bases from J; junction bases left unmatched: 8. This CDR3 spans 15 amino acids. CDR3: CATSRGLAGTNEQYF. The CDR3 DNA follows: TGTGCCACCAGCCGGGGACTAGCGGGGACTAATGAGCAGTACTTC. Filled out from reference TRBV15 and TRBJ2-7, the complete variable domain reads DAMVIQNPRYQVTQFGKPVTLSCSQTLNHNVMYWYQQKSSQAPKLLFHYYDKDFNNEADTPDNFQSRRPNTSFCFLDIRSPGLGDTAMYLCATSRGLAGTNEQYFGPGTRLTVT.

The rearrangement joins TRBV6-2 or TRBV6-3 to TRBJ2-2, with TRBD2 identical over 12 bases. The CDR3 loop spans 16 amino acids. Germline-derived CDR1 and CDR2 are MNHEY and SVGEGT. V lost 2 bases and J lost 6; bases outside the gene matches: 4. CDR3 sequence: CASSYPRTSGAGELFF. Here the CDR3 DNA reads TGTGCCAGCAGTTACCCGAGGACTAGCGGGGCCGGGGAGCTGTTTTTT.

A note on this clonotype: A much larger clone lies a single base off, so this may be a read error. The chain carries TRBV4-2 and TRBJ1-2; D is possibly TRBD1 (6 bases). The CDR3 consists of 15 residues. CDR1 LGHNA and CDR2 YNFKEQ come from the germline V gene. CDR3 in amino acids: CASSQTRGLNYGHTF. The CDR3 DNA is TGTGCCAGCAGCCAAACCCGGGGGCTTAACTATGGCCACACCTTC.

This clonotype was recorded once. The rearrangement joins TRBV12-3 or TRBV12-4 to TRBJ1-1, with TRBD1 as a possible D gene (5 bases). The V gene lost 5 bases and the J gene lost 6 bases, with 7 bases spanning the gap. The CDR3 has 11 residues. For the CDR3, the DNA is TGTGCCAGCAGTGCAGGGTCTGAAGCTTTCTTT. It translates to CASSAGSEAFF.

The chain is built from TRBV5-1 and TRBJ1-6, with a possible D match to TRBD1 (5 bases). V lost 4 bases, J lost 8 bases, and 19 bases lay in between. The CDR3 length is 16 residues. The germline gives CDR1 SGHRS, CDR2 YFSETQ. DNA for the CDR3: TGCGCCAGCAGCCGGACAAGGGGAGAAGGGGATTCACCCCTCCACTTT. This gives the protein CASSRTRGEGDSPLHF.

This clonotype showed up many times. The chain joins TRBV2 to TRBJ2-3, with a tentative D call TRBD1 (6 bases). V lost 5 bases to trimming and J lost 2 bases, with 26 bases between them. The V gene's germline CDR1 is SNHLY and CDR2 FYNNEI. CDR3 size: 19 residues. CDR3 residues: CASSQGQGPTAAATDTQYF. CDR3 in DNA: TGTGCCAGCAGTCAAGGTCAGGGGCCCACAGCGGCAGCCACAGATACGCAGTATTTT.

The chain recombines TRBV12-3 or TRBV12-4 with TRBJ2-6, with 7 bases identical to TRBD2. J gave up 4 bases and V 6 bases, and 15 bases lay outside the gene matches. The CDR3 spans 18 residues. This CDR3 reads CASSLSIKAGKGANVLTF. CDR3 bases: TGTGCCAGCAGCTTATCGATAAAAGCGGGGAAAGGGGCCAACGTCCTGACTTTC.

This clonotype was seen many times. This chain connects TRBV29-1 to TRBJ1-2; TRBD1 matches 7 bases. Trimming cost V 6 bases and J 2 bases; bases outside gene matches: 6. Germline loops: CDR1 SQVTM, CDR2 ANQGSEA. CDR3 length: 13 residues. The CDR3 nucleotides read TGCAGCGTCCGCCGGGACAGAAACTATGGCTACACCTTC. It codes for CSVRRDRNYGYTF.

About this clonotype itself: A much larger clone is a single base away; this may be a read error. The CDR3 reads CASGPLQGSTEAFF. In nucleotides, the CDR3 is TGCGCCAGCGGCCCTCTACAGGGGAGCACTGAAGCTTTCTTT. The chain carries TRBV5-1 and TRBJ1-1; 7 nucleotides align to TRBD1. Unmatched junction bases numbered 10, after V lost 7 bases and J lost 4 bases. This CDR3 spans 14 amino acids. Germline loops: CDR1 SGHRS, CDR2 YFSETQ.

The chain joins TRBV7-9 to TRBJ2-5; 8 nucleotides agree with TRBD1. CDR1 and CDR2 (germline): SEHNR, FQNEAQ (reference sequence). The trim removed 3 bases at V and 5 bases at J, leaving 5 bases unmatched. CDR3 length: 14 amino acids. Here the CDR3 DNA reads TGTGCCAGCAGCTTTAGACAGGGGTTGGAGACCCAGTACTTC. It encodes CASSFRQGLETQYF.

This rearrangement joins TRBV10-2 to TRBJ2-1; TRBD2 aligns across 7 bases. The germline V gene encodes CDR1 WSHSY and CDR2 SAAADI. The CDR3 runs to 15 residues. After removal of 0 bases from V and 9 bases from J, the junction contained 8 bases not matched to a gene. The CDR3 bases are TGCGCCAGCAGTGAGTCCAGCGGGGAGTTTGGTGAGCAGTTCTTC. Protein sequence: CASSESSGEFGEQFF.

The gene calls are TRBV29-1 and TRBJ1-1; no reliable D call. Germline assignment: CDR1 SQVTM and CDR2 ANQGSEA. With 3 bases removed from V and 0 bases from J, the gap between germline ends came to 14 bases. This CDR3 has 15 residues. In DNA, the CDR3 is TGCAGCGTTGACACCCTACTCGGAATGAACACTGAAGCTTTCTTT. Protein product: CSVDTLLGMNTEAFF.

There are a few counts of this clonotype. V and J are TRBV5-6 and TRBJ1-4; D unclear. V was pared by 2 bases and J by 2 bases, with 10 bases between. Germline values: CDR1 SGHDT, CDR2 YYEEEE. There are 15 residues in the CDR3. The CDR3: CASSFIRGTNEKLFF. The CDR3 DNA follows: TGTGCCAGCAGCTTTATCCGCGGTACTAATGAAAAACTGTTTTTT.

This clonotype appeared many times. The gene calls are TRBV6-1 and TRBJ2-7; D ambiguous. Per germline, CDR1 MNHNS and CDR2 SASEGT. Trimming removed 0 bases from V and 6 bases from J, with 6 bases in between. CDR3 length: 12 residues. The CDR3 coding sequence is TGTGCCAGCAGTGAAGCGTGGGTCGAGCAGTACTTC. It codes for CASSEAWVEQYF.

This rearrangement joins TRBV6-5 to TRBJ2-1; TRBD2 matches 11 bases. This CDR3 is built from 16 residues. V shed 3 bases, J shed 8 bases, and the junction held 9 bases outside the gene matches. Per germline, CDR1 MNHEY and CDR2 SVGAGI. This CDR3 is CASSYSVTSGIYEQFF. CDR3 DNA: TGTGCCAGCAGTTATAGTGTGACTAGCGGGATCTATGAGCAGTTCTTC.

This clonotype was picked up a small number of times. A single base separates this from a much larger clone, so it may be a read error. J is TRBJ1-2 and V is TRBV10-3; 7 positions agree with TRBD1. The germline CDR1 and CDR2 sequences are ENHRY and SYGVKD. The CDR3 length is 13 residues. The CDR3 DNA reads TGTACCATCGGGACAGCTAACAACTATGGCTACACCTTC. Translating gives CTIGTANNYGYTF.

This clonotype occurred a few times. The J gene is TRBJ1-6, the V gene TRBV20-1; possibly TRBD1 for D (5 bases). Trimming took off 6 bases at V and 8 bases at J, with 17 bases between the two ends. The V gene's germline CDR1 is DFQATT and CDR2 SNEGSKA (reference sequence). CDR3 length equals 14 residues. The CDR3 region has the DNA TGCAGTGCCTCCCTCGGACAAACTTATTCACCCCTCCACTTT. The encoded protein is CSASLGQTYSPLHF.

This clonotype was recorded many times. The rearrangement uses TRBV6-1 and TRBJ2-6; 9 bases align to TRBD1. Germline V gives CDR1 MNHNS, CDR2 SASEGT. The CDR3 is 18 amino acids. Losses at the gene ends were 4 bases for V and 1 base for J; bases not matched to a gene: 8. The CDR3 nucleotides are TGTGCCAGCAGTGTGTCCGGGACAGGGAGATCTGGGGCCAACGTCCTGACTTTC. This translates into CASSVSGTGRSGANVLTF.

The table lists this clonotype with many counts. The chain employs TRBV3-1 and TRBJ2-3; possible D gene TRBD1, 5 bases. Germline assignment: CDR1 LGHDT and CDR2 YNNKEL (reference sequence). Trimming cost V 1 base and J 7 bases, with 15 bases left between them. This CDR3 has 15 amino acids. The CDR3 reads CASSQGTSTANTQYF. Written as DNA, the CDR3 is TGTGCCAGCAGCCAAGGAACCTCGACAGCAAATACGCAGTATTTT.

Notes on this clonotype: This CDR3 is missing its conserved last phenylalanine or tryptophan, likely due to a read error. The J gene is TRBJ1-2, the V gene TRBV20-1; D not resolved. The germline V and J ends were trimmed by 4 bases and 8 bases, with 14 bases remaining between them. CDR1 is DFQATT and CDR2 is SNEGSKA in the germline V gene (reference sequence). CDR3 length equals 12 residues. The CDR3 spells CSAMLGVRGYTV. CDR3 nucleotide sequence: TGCAGTGCTATGTTGGGTGTGAGGGGCTACACCGTC.